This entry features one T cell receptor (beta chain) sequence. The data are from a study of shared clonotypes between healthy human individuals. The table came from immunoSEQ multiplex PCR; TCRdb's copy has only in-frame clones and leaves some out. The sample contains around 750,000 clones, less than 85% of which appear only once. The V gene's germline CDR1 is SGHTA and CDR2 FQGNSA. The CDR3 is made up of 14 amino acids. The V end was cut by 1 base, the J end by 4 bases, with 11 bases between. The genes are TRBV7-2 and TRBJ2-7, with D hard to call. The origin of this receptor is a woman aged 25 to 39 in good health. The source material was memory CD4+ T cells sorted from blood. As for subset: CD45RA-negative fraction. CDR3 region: CASSLGATDYEQYF. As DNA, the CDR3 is TGTGCCAGCAGCTTAGGCGCCACCGATTACGAGCAGTACTTC.